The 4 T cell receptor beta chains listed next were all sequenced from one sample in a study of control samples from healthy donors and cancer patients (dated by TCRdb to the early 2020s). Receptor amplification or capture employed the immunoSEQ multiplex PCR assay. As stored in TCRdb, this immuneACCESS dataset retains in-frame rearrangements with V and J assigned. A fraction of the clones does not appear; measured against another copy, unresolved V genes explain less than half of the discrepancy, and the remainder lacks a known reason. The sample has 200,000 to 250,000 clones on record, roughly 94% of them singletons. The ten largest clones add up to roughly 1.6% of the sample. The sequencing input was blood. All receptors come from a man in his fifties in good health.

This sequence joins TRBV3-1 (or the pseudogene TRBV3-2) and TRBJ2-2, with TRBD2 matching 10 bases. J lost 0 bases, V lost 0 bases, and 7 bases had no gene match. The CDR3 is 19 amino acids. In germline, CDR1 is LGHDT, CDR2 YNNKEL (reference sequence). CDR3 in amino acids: CASSQEGLAGATNTGELFF. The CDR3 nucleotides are TGTGCCAGCAGCCAAGAGGGGCTAGCGGGGGCCACGAACACCGGGGAGCTGTTTTTT.

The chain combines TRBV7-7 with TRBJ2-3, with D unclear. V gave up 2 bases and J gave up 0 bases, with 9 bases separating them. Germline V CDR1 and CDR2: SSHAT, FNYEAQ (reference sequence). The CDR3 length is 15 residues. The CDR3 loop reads CASSLRPSSTDTQYF. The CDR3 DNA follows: TGTGCCAGCAGCTTACGTCCCTCTAGCACAGATACGCAGTATTTT.

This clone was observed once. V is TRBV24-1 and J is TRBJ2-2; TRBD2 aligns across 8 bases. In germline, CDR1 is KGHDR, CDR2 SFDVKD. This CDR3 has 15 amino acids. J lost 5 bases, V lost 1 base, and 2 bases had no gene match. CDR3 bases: TGTGCCACCAGTGATTTATCGGGGGGGACCGGGGAGCTGTTTTTT. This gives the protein CATSDLSGGTGELFF.

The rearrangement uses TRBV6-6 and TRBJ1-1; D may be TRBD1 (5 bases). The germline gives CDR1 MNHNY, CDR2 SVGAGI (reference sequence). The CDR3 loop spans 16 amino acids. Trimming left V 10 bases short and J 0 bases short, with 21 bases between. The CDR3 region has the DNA TGTGCCACAGTCGGGGACGAAGGGAAGATGAACACTGAAGCTTTCTTT. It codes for CATVGDEGKMNTEAFF.